This TCR beta chain was recovered during a study of molecular identifiers for immune sequencing clone quantification (dated by TCRdb to 2017 to 2018). Background on the whole study: For a replicate experiment, RNA from roughly 20,000 or 100,000 naive CD8 T cells was divided into five aliquots, and four of the five aliquots were sequenced. The study was a methods study using CD8 T cells to benchmark molecular-identifier clustering-based TCR repertoire sequencing (MIDCIRS) and TCR RNA copy counting.

Paper-wide results and their limitations: Highly expanded clone sizes could be underestimated if identical TCR molecules share a barcode. In CMV-specific effector cells, clones with more than 20 RNA copies contained over 98% of molecules, whereas in naive cells such clones contained under 1% of molecules. The naive libraries included spiked-in Jurkat TCR RNA (roughly nine copies' worth), and this RNA is not part of the donor repertoire. Even against a background of one million naive CD8 T cells, spiked-in Jurkat TCR RNA amounting to a single cell's worth was reported to be detectable. Modeling indicated 2.5 to 3 TCR RNA copies recovered per cell, compared with 9.5 to 10 by digital PCR, which implies a capture efficiency of around 30%. When barcode sub-clustering was omitted, TCR diversity was inflated by chimeric consensus sequences, with chimeras reaching as high as 47%.

Libraries of naive CD8 T cells were generated from roughly 21,000 to 960,000 sorted cells, with 10%, 30% or 50% of the purified RNA used. Naive CD8 T cells, defined as CD8+CD4-CCR7+CD45RA+, were FACS-sorted into RLT Plus buffer on a BD FACSAria II. To test detection sensitivity, Jurkat RNA equivalent to over 8 TCR copies was spiked into samples of roughly 18,000-1,000,000 naive CD8 T cells. Enrichment of CD8 T cells was done with RosetteSep CD8+ T Cell Enrichment Cocktail plus Ficoll-Paque, and ACK red cell lysis came afterward. Library creation used PCR. Sequencer: NextSeq 500. Bulk TCR libraries were prepared as previously described, using TCR primers listed in Table S5. Total RNA was purified with the Qiagen AllPrep DNA/RNA kit. Before analysis, reads from multiple sequencing runs of one library were combined. The source study handled its data this way. Only reads with exact TCR constant sequence were kept, trimmed to 150 nt, and grouped by their 12-nt molecular barcodes. Reads in each barcode group were sub-clustered using a 15% Levenshtein threshold, and a quality-weighted consensus sequence was built for each RNA molecule. Non-functional sequences were discarded, and so were lower-count sequences lying one edit away from another sequence. Based on a fit of two negative binomial distributions, barcode sub-clusters having less than 20% of the maximum read count were discarded. TCRdb reprocessing: public reads trimmed at Q25 with fastp, clones called with MiXCR, in-frame beta chains kept. Identical CDR3 protein sequences are pooled into one entry, listed with their most common genes and DNA. The V and J calls were not made by the authors but by TCRdb's processing. Across this sample there are some 590,000 distinct CDR3 sequences, with roughly 25% seen only once. The ten largest clones capture about 0.78% of the sample.

Relative to germline, V is 6 bases shorter and J is 0 bases shorter, with 15 bases between their ends. Looking up the germline V gene (reference sequence) yields CDR1 DFQATT and CDR2 SNEGSKA. The CDR3, cysteine through phenylalanine, is 15 amino acids long. Only CDR3 DNA remains: 45 bases, in frame from the first base. The table lists this clonotype with many counts. It lacks a known antigen. No base quality information exists; no much larger clone differs at one position. The sequence was obtained from a human donor in good health. Some libraries in this study had Jurkat cell RNA spiked in. What was sequenced was naive CD8+ T cells from blood, with Jurkat cell RNA spiked in. According to the study, the label for this sample's cell subset or site signals: FACS-sorted CD8+CD4-CCR7+CD45RA+ naive T cells. The chain links TRBV20-1 with TRBJ1-5, with a tentative D gene TRBD1 over 6 matching bases. CDR3 reads: CSAYPRGHSNQPQHF. The DNA sequence is as follows: TGCAGTGCGTACCCCCGGGGACATAGCAATCAGCCCCAGCATTTT.